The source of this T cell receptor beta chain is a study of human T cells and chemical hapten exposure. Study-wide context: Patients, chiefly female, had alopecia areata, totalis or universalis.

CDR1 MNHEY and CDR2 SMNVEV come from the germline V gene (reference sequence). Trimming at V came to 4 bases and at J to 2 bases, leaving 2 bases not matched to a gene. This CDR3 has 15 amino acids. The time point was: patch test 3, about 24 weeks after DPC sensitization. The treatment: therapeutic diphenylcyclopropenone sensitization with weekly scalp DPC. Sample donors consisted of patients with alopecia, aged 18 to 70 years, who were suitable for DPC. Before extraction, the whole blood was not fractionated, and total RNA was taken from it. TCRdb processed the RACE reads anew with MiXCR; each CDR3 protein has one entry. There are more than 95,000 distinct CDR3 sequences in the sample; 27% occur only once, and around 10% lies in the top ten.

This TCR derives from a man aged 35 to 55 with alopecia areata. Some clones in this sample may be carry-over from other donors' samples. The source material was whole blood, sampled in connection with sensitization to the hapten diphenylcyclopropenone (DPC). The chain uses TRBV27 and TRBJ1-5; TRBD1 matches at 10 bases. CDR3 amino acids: CASSWTGGGNQPQHF. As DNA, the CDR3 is TGTGCCAGCAGTTGGACAGGGGGGGGCAATCAGCCCCAGCATTTT.